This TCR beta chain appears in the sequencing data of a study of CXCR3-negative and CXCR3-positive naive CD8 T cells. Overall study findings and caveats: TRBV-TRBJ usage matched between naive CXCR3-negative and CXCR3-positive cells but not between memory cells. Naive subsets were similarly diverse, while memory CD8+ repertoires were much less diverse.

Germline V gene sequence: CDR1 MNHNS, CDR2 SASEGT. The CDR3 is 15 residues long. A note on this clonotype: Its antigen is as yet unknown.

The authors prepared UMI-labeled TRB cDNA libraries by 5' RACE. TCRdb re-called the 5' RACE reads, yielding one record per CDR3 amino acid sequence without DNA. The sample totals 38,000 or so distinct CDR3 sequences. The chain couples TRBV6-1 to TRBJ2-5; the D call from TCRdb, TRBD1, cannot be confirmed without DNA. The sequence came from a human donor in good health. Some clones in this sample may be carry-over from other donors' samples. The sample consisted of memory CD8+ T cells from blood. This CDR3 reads CASTPGSGGPETQYF.